This T cell receptor beta chain was profiled in a study of Graves' ophthalmopathy and Graves' hyperthyroidism. Investigators amplified TCR beta CDR3 regions from RNA transcripts. Investigators did first-round RT-PCR with HTBI primers, then second-round multiplex PCR. A single record per CDR3 protein comes from TCRdb applying MiXCR to the multiplex PCR reads. In the table there are roughly 480,000 distinct CDR3 sequences, over 13% of which are singletons. This clonotype was observed many times. As yet, its antigen is unknown. Clinicians made diagnoses from clinical symptoms, serum thyroxine, TRAb, thyroid ultrasound and orbital computed tomography. A volume of approximately 10 ml of fresh peripheral blood supplied the PBMCs. This CDR3 is 13 amino acids long. CDR1 SNHLY and CDR2 FYNNEI come from the germline V gene. Losses at the gene ends were 5 bases for V and 3 bases for J; bases not matched to a gene: 3.

Findings and limits, study-wide: The authors also found most expanded thyroid clonotypes above 0.001 frequency in blood.

Sequencing was carried out using blood. V is TRBV2 and J is TRBJ1-1, with TRBD1 matching 7 bases. The sequence was obtained from a woman in her 30s with Graves' ophthalmopathy. The DNA of the CDR3 is TGTGCCAGCAGTCGTCAGGGGGACACTGAAGCTTTCTTT. It codes for CASSRQGDTEAFF.